This T cell receptor beta chain was captured by sequencing in a study of blood T cell repertoires in COVID-19. In the authors' methods: Quantification of nucleated cells was approximated via reference gene primer amplification. Assay: immunoSEQ multiplex PCR; the TCRdb copy retains only in-frame clones and omits some. V, J and clone size derive from that table, while D and trimming were established from the DNA sequence. The sample consists of about 430,000 clones, 85% to 90% of them appearing once. Each participant's cohort was designated according to participant-reported clinical history. Germline V gene lookup returns CDR1 MNHEY and CDR2 SMNVEV (reference sequence). V lost 3 bases and J 0 bases, leaving 5 bases between the germline ends. There are 13 residues in the CDR3.

This sequence joins TRBV27 and TRBJ1-1; no firm D call. The receptor was derived from a woman in her 30s with acute COVID-19. Sequenced: PBMCs or T cells enriched from blood (not recorded which). The DNA of the CDR3 is TGTGCCAGCAGTTTTGTCATGAACACTGAAGCTTTCTTT. It translates to CASSFVMNTEAFF.